This entry describes one T cell receptor beta chain. TCRdb keeps only in-frame clones here, not all; method: immunoSEQ multiplex PCR. The table has 250,000 to 300,000 clones, roughly 90% seen once; the top ten hold roughly 12%. This specimen belongs to a study of blood T cell repertoires in COVID-19. The CDR3 runs 14 residues. Per germline, CDR1 KGHDR and CDR2 SFDVKD. The ends lost 3 bases at V and 3 bases at J; junction bases unmatched: 2. This chain connects TRBV24-1 to TRBJ2-5, with 8 bases lining up with TRBD2. The source of this sequence is a woman aged 25 to 39 with COVID-19, enrolled during active disease. The sample comprised peripheral blood. The chain's CDR3 is CATSDPGGEETQYF. The CDR3, as DNA: TGTGCCACCAGTGATCCCGGGGGGGAAGAGACCCAGTACTTC.